This note documents a single TCR beta chain sequence. Its antigen is still unknown. No base-level quality is on record; no much larger clone is a single base apart. Reading from cysteine to phenylalanine, the CDR3 counts 16 amino acids. The only DNA kept is the CDR3, 48 bases in frame from the first base. From V the trimming removes 3 bases and from J it removes 2 bases, while the gene matches leave 6 bases of the junction unaccounted for. CDR1 and CDR2 are drawn from the germline V gene: SGHTA, FQGNSA. This entry belongs to a study of control samples from healthy donors and cancer patients (TCRdb year 2020). The library was produced with the immunoSEQ multiplex PCR assay. The clones in this table, taken by TCRdb from immuneACCESS, are in-frame only. Not every clone is retained; where verified, under half of the shortfall comes from an unresolved V gene, and the cause of the rest is unknown. This sample is represented by about 120,000 clones; more than 80% of them were singletons. Of the sample, 1% to 1.4% falls within the top ten clones.

Sequenced: PBMCs. The receptor comes from a woman aged 45-65 years with colorectal cancer. This receptor chain uses TRBV7-2 and TRBJ1-2; 10 middle bases align to TRBD1. This receptor has the CDR3 CASSFRTGGINYGYTF. Read as DNA, the sequence is TGTGCCAGCAGCTTCCGGACAGGGGGAATAAACTATGGCTACACCTTC.